This entry lists 18 T cell receptor beta chains sequenced from one sample in a study of cytomegalovirus exposure and HLA in healthy donors. Researchers ran the PCR with 60 Vbeta and 13 Jbeta primers. The protocol was immunoSEQ multiplex PCR, while the TCRdb copy is restricted to in-frame clones and leaves out a portion. The sample has about 220,000 clones, approximately 79% seen once. The sequenced sample consisted of PBMCs. Every receptor here comes from a male donor in good health and CMV-seronegative.

The rearrangement uses TRBV5-4 and TRBJ2-3; 12 bases line up with TRBD2. This CDR3 region has 14 residues. The V segment lost 5 bases and the J segment 4 bases; nucleotides outside the gene matches: 2. Germline V gene lookup returns CDR1 SGHNT and CDR2 YYREEE (reference sequence). As DNA, the CDR3 is TGTGCCAGCAGGACTAGCGGGAGCCCAGATACGCAGTATTTT. Its translation: CASRTSGSPDTQYF.

V and J are TRBV30 and TRBJ2-7; D is perhaps TRBD1 (7 bases). The CDR3 consists of 15 residues. Trimming cost V 4 bases and J 2 bases, with 18 bases left between them. The germline V gene encodes CDR1 GTSNPN and CDR2 SVGIG (reference sequence). Written as DNA, the CDR3 is TGTGCCTGGACCATTTCCGGCGGGACAGCCTACGAGCAGTACTTC. This translates into CAWTISGGTAYEQYF. The full variable domain, rest sourced from reference TRBV30 and TRBJ2-7, is SQTIHQWPATLVQPVGSPLSLECTVEGTSNPNLYWYRQAAGRGLQLLFYSVGIGQISSEVPQNLSASRPQDRQFILSSKKLLLSDSGFYLCAWTISGGTAYEQYFGPGTRLTVT.

The chain combines TRBV5-6 with TRBJ1-6, with D unclear. This CDR3 is built from 16 residues. Germline V gene data show CDR1 as SGHDT and CDR2 as YYEEEE. V was shortened by 2 bases and J by 4 bases, with 13 bases between the two germline ends. The CDR3 protein is CASSFRHSGYNSPLHF. The DNA for the CDR3 is TGTGCCAGCAGCTTTAGGCACAGCGGGTATAATTCACCCCTCCACTTT.

V gene TRBV7-9 combines with J gene TRBJ2-5; TRBD2 agrees at 10 bases. This CDR3 is built from 18 residues. Per the germline V gene, CDR1 is SEHNR and CDR2 is FQNEAQ (reference sequence). The ends lost 5 bases at V and 1 base at J; junction bases unmatched: 13. CDR3 loop: CASSQPPGASGGQETQYF. The CDR3 nucleotides are TGTGCCAGCAGCCAACCCCCTGGGGCTAGCGGGGGCCAAGAGACCCAGTACTTC.

The rearrangement joins TRBV10-3 to TRBJ1-1; D is unresolved. Per the germline V gene, CDR1 is ENHRY and CDR2 is SYGVKD. Trimming removed 3 bases at V and 0 bases at J, with 11 bases between. The CDR3 consists of 15 residues. For the CDR3, the DNA is TGTGCCATCAGTGACTCAAGAAACATGAACACTGAAGCTTTCTTT. It translates to CAISDSRNMNTEAFF.

J is TRBJ2-1 and V is TRBV20-1; D not certain. Germline CDR1 and CDR2: DFQATT and SNEGSKA (reference sequence). The CDR3 contains 10 residues. V lost 3 bases, J lost 11 bases, and 8 bases lay in between. CDR3 DNA: TGCAGTGCTAGTCGAGGTCAGCAGTTCTTC. Translation gives CSASRGQQFF.

The chain links TRBV6-5 to TRBJ2-7, with 12 nucleotides matching TRBD2. The CDR3 runs to 15 residues. Germline trimming cut 7 bases from V and 4 bases from J; bases unmatched to any gene: 8. Germline CDR1 reads MNHEY; CDR2 reads SVGAGI. DNA for the CDR3: TGTGCCAGCACCAGAGGGACTAGCGGGTTTTACGAGCAGTACTTC. Its translation: CASTRGTSGFYEQYF.

The chain recombines TRBV6-6 with TRBJ2-5; 7 nucleotides align to TRBD1. V lost 6 bases to trimming and J lost 2 bases; unmatched junction nucleotides: 9. The CDR3 has 15 amino acids. The germline CDR1 and CDR2 sequences are MNHNY and SVGAGI (reference sequence). CDR3 nucleotides: TGTGCCAGCAGCGATACAGGGGTAGCGCAAGAGACCCAGTACTTC. It is translated as CASSDTGVAQETQYF.

This sequence joins TRBV7-8 and TRBJ1-1; a possible D gene is TRBD1 (5 bases). V dropped 1 base and J dropped 4 bases, with 13 bases sitting between them. CDR3 length equals 15 residues. Germline V gene data show CDR1 as SGHVS and CDR2 as FQNEAQ. In nucleotides, the CDR3 is TGTGCCAGCAGCTTAGTGGGCAGGGCTCTCACTGAAGCTTTCTTT. Its translation is CASSLVGRALTEAFF. Complete variable domain (other parts from reference TRBV7-8 and TRBJ1-1): GAGVSQSPRYKVAKRGQDVALRCDPISGHVSLFWYQQALGQGPEFLTYFQNEAQLDKSGLPSDRFFAERPEGSVSTLKIQRTQQEDSAVYLCASSLVGRALTEAFFGQGTRLTVV.

The rearrangement joins TRBV28 to TRBJ1-2, with TRBD1 as a possible D gene (5 bases). The CDR3 length is 15 residues. Germline assignment: CDR1 MDHEN and CDR2 SYDVKM. Deletions cut 6 bases from V and 7 bases from J, with 21 bases between. The chain's CDR3 is CASRLPGAGGLGYTF. CDR3 coding DNA: TGTGCCAGCAGGCTACCCGGAGCCGGGGGACTTGGCTACACCTTC.

The chain combines TRBV27 with TRBJ2-7; 7 nucleotides agree with TRBD1. The CDR3 has 15 amino acids. V shed 2 bases and J 5 bases; nucleotides not matched to a gene: 9. The germline CDR1 and CDR2 sequences are MNHEY and SMNVEV (reference sequence). Here the CDR3 DNA reads TGTGCCAGCAGTTTAGTCGAGACAGGGTTCGACGAGCAGTACTTC. It is translated as CASSLVETGFDEQYF.

The gene calls are TRBV19 and TRBJ2-6; no clear D. Germline CDR1 and CDR2: LNHDA and SQIVND (reference sequence). V lost 3 bases and J 0 bases, leaving 6 bases between the germline ends. This CDR3 is 15 amino acids long. CDR3 sequence: CASSIRHSGANVLTF. CDR3 DNA sequence: TGTGCCAGTAGTATCCGACACTCTGGGGCCAACGTCCTGACTTTC. The whole variable domain, filled in from reference TRBV19 and TRBJ2-6, reads DGGITQSPKYLFRKEGQNVTLSCEQNLNHDAMYWYRQDPGQGLRLIYYSQIVNDFQKGDIAEGYSVSREKKESFPLTVTSAQKNPTAFYLCASSIRHSGANVLTFGAGSRLTVL.

The chain combines TRBV9 with TRBJ2-1; the D is unclear. The CDR3 consists of 14 residues. Trimming removed 0 bases at V and 7 bases at J, with 11 bases between. The germline CDR1 and CDR2 sequences are SGDLS and YYNGEE. The CDR3 region is CASSVDGHTNEQFF. Written as DNA, the CDR3 is TGTGCCAGCAGCGTAGATGGCCACACAAATGAGCAGTTCTTC.

This rearrangement joins TRBV11-3 to TRBJ2-7; 7 bases line up with TRBD1. The V gene end was trimmed by 5 bases and the J gene end by 6 bases; junction bases not matched to a gene: 4. The CDR3 loop spans 12 amino acids. Germline V gives CDR1 SGHNT, CDR2 YENEEA. The CDR3 sequence: CASSIDRVEQYF. CDR3 DNA sequence: TGTGCCAGCAGCATTGACAGGGTCGAGCAGTACTTC.

As DNA, the CDR3 is TGTGCCATCAGTGAGTCGGGACTAGCCCCCCCCTACGAGCAGTACTTC. Translated, it gives CAISESGLAPPYEQYF. This sequence joins TRBV10-3 and TRBJ2-7, with 9 bases matching TRBD2. J was trimmed by 2 bases and V by 0 bases; bases with no gene match: 5. Germline V gene sequence: CDR1 ENHRY, CDR2 SYGVKD. The length of the CDR3 is 16 residues.

This chain connects TRBV6-5 to TRBJ2-5, with 7 bases identical to TRBD1. CDR1 is MNHEY and CDR2 is SVGAGI in the germline V gene. The CDR3 is made up of 14 amino acids. Germline trimming cut 8 bases from V and 3 bases from J; bases unmatched to any gene: 9. The CDR3 loop reads CASALAGTEETQYF. The DNA for the CDR3 is TGTGCCAGCGCCCTAGCCGGGACAGAAGAGACCCAGTACTTC.

This clone turned up a few times. This rearrangement joins TRBV5-5 to TRBJ1-1; 10 bases agree with TRBD1. Trimming removed 4 bases from V and 5 bases from J; junction bases left unmatched: 2. CDR3 length: 13 amino acids. Germline V gene sequence: CDR1 SGHKS, CDR2 YYEKEE (reference sequence). The CDR3 DNA follows: TGTGCCAGCAGCAGGACAGGGGGGACTGAAGCTTTCTTT. Protein sequence: CASSRTGGTEAFF. Combining the CDR3 with reference TRBV5-5 and TRBJ1-1 gives the whole variable domain DAGVTQSPTHLIKTRGQQVTLRCSPISGHKSVSWYQQVLGQGPQFIFQYYEKEERGRGNFPDRFSARQFPNYSSELNVNALLLGDSALYLCASSRTGGTEAFFGQGTRLTVV.

In DNA, the CDR3 is TGTGCCAGCTCACCCAACGGGGTCCAGTCGAAACTGTTTTTT. It is translated as CASSPNGVQSKLFF. The chain combines TRBV18 with TRBJ1-4; D remains unclear. This CDR3 is 14 amino acids long. In germline, CDR1 is KGHSH, CDR2 LQKENI. The ends were cut back, 3 bases at V and 11 bases at J, with 16 bases in the middle. Full variable domain (rest looked up from reference TRBV18 and TRBJ1-4): NAGVMQNPRHLVRRRGQEARLRCSPMKGHSHVYWYRQLPEEGLKFMVYLQKENIIDESGMPKERFSAEFPKEGPSILRIQQVVRGDSAAYFCASSPNGVQSKLFFGSGTQLSVL.